These T cell receptor beta chains were read from a single sample in a study of CD8 T cells in ankylosing spondylitis. Using its own MiXCR run on the 5' RACE reads, TCRdb lists one record per CDR3 protein. This table has 200,000 to 300,000 distinct CDR3 sequences, 8% to 11% appearing once. Input material: blood, either unsorted or a sorted T cell fraction (not recorded which). The receptors derive from a male donor with ankylosing spondylitis or in good health (not recorded which). The CDR3 runs from the conserved cysteine through the conserved F or W. D genes are given only for firm matches. Clone sizes are given selectively: once, few, many, or a class where the clone is expanded.

CDR3aa: CASSLAGTLNEQYF
CDR3nt: TGTGCCAGCAGCTTAGCCGGGACTCTCAACGAGCAGTACTTC
d_gene: -
v_gene: TRBV11-3
abundance: -
j_gene: TRBJ2-7

CDR3aa: CASRADSISGNTIYF
CDR3nt: TGTGCCAGCAGAGCCGACAGCATCTCTGGAAACACCATATATTTT
d_gene: -
v_gene: TRBV6-1
abundance: few
j_gene: TRBJ1-3

CDR3aa: CASSTQGNRYEQYF
CDR3nt: TGTGCCAGCAGCACACAGGGAAACCGCTACGAGCAGTACTTC
d_gene: -
v_gene: TRBV5-6
abundance: many
j_gene: TRBJ2-7

CDR3aa: CAWTPSWGTEAFF
CDR3nt: TGTGCCTGGACCCCATCGTGGGGGACTGAAGCTTTCTTT
d_gene: -
v_gene: TRBV30
abundance: many
j_gene: TRBJ1-1

CDR3aa: CASSGASGSTDTQYF
CDR3nt: TGCGCCAGCAGCGGGGCTAGCGGCAGCACAGATACGCAGTATTTT
d_gene: TRBD2
v_gene: TRBV5-1
abundance: many
j_gene: TRBJ2-3

CDR3aa: CAWTSGRPSYEQYF
CDR3nt: TGTGCCTGGACTAGCGGCCGACCATCCTACGAGCAGTACTTC
d_gene: TRBD2
v_gene: TRBV30
abundance: many
j_gene: TRBJ2-7

CDR3aa: CASSLAVRGLLRRTQYF
CDR3nt: TGTGCCAGCAGCTTAGCGGTCAGAGGGCTGCTAAGGAGGACCCAGTACTTC
d_gene: -
v_gene: TRBV7-2
abundance: -
j_gene: TRBJ2-5

CDR3aa: CASSLISGKGYTF
CDR3nt: TGTGCCAGCAGCTTAATCTCAGGGAAAGGCTACACCTTC
d_gene: -
v_gene: TRBV7-2
abundance: many
j_gene: TRBJ1-2

CDR3aa: CSVIQPQAPSTDTQYF
CDR3nt: TGCAGTGTCATACAACCTCAGGCCCCTAGCACAGATACGCAGTATTTT
d_gene: -
v_gene: TRBV20-1
abundance: many
j_gene: TRBJ2-3

CDR3aa: CASSQDEETGRSYEQYF
CDR3nt: TGCGCCAGCAGCCAAGATGAAGAGACAGGGCGATCCTACGAGCAGTACTTC
d_gene: TRBD1
v_gene: TRBV4-1
abundance: many
j_gene: TRBJ2-7

CDR3aa: CATSAGVTDTQYF
CDR3nt: TGTGCCACCAGTGCGGGAGTCACAGATACGCAGTATTTT
d_gene: -
v_gene: TRBV24-1
abundance: -
j_gene: TRBJ2-3

CDR3aa: CASERDASYEQYF
CDR3nt: TGTGCCAGCGAACGGGATGCCTCCTACGAGCAGTACTTC
d_gene: -
v_gene: TRBV2
abundance: -
j_gene: TRBJ2-7

CDR3aa: CASSASRDTEAFF
CDR3nt: TGTGCCAGCAGTGCCAGCAGGGACACTGAAGCTTTCTTT
d_gene: -
v_gene: TRBV12-3/TRBV12-4
abundance: many
j_gene: TRBJ1-1

CDR3aa: CASSSLQGAGELFF
CDR3nt: TGTGCCAGCAGCTCTCTGCAGGGGGCCGGGGAGCTGTTTTTT
d_gene: TRBD1
v_gene: TRBV5-5
abundance: many
j_gene: TRBJ2-2

CDR3aa: CASRGGGLYYNEQFF
CDR3nt: TGTGCCAGCAGGGGAGGGGGGCTTTATTACAATGAGCAGTTCTTC
d_gene: -
v_gene: TRBV12-3/TRBV12-4
abundance: many
j_gene: TRBJ2-1